These 15 T cell receptor beta chains share one sample of origin, sequenced in a study of blood T cell repertoires in COVID-19 (TCRdb year 2020). To prepare the library, the immunoSEQ multiplex PCR assay was applied. TCRdb retrieved this table from immuneACCESS and kept in-frame rearrangements only. Not all clones are present; in checked studies, unresolved V genes account for under half, and no reason is known for the remainder. Within this sample are about 220,000 clones, with over 75% of them counted one time only. 3% to 4% of the sample goes to the ten largest clones. Sequences were obtained from PBMCs or T cells enriched from blood (not recorded which). Receptors were obtained from a woman aged 55-70 years who had recovered from COVID-19.

The genes are TRBV7-8 and TRBJ1-5; D is undetermined. Per the germline V gene, CDR1 is SGHVS and CDR2 is FQNEAQ. The CDR3 totals 12 residues. V was trimmed by 6 bases and J by 7 bases, leaving 10 bases between them. For the CDR3, the DNA is TGTGCCAGCAGTTGGGCTCTCCAGCCCCAGCATTTT. It encodes CASSWALQPQHF. Full variable domain (outside the CDR3, taken from reference TRBV7-8 and TRBJ1-5): GAGVSQSPRYKVAKRGQDVALRCDPISGHVSLFWYQQALGQGPEFLTYFQNEAQLDKSGLPSDRFFAERPEGSVSTLKIQRTQQEDSAVYLCASSWALQPQHFGDGTRLSIL.

The chain has TRBV27 and TRBJ2-3; maybe TRBD1 (6 bases). The CDR3 is 15 amino acids. Trimming stripped 6 bases from V and 2 bases from J, with 15 bases between. Per germline, CDR1 MNHEY and CDR2 SMNVEV (reference sequence). The CDR3 reads CASRLRDTPTDTQYF. CDR3 sequence (DNA): TGTGCCAGCAGGCTAAGGGACACCCCCACAGATACGCAGTATTTT.

The rearrangement uses TRBV7-9 and TRBJ2-7; TRBD2 matches 7 bases. J gave up 7 bases and V 2 bases, and 5 bases lay outside the gene matches. The CDR3 is 13 amino acids. CDR1 and CDR2 (germline): SEHNR, FQNEAQ (reference sequence). The CDR3 region has the DNA TGTGCCAGCAGCTTAAATTCAGCGGGGGAGCAGTACTTC. It encodes CASSLNSAGEQYF.

The chain uses TRBV10-3 and TRBJ2-3, with TRBD2 matching over 14 bases. Looked up from germline, CDR1 is ENHRY and CDR2 is SYGVKD. J lost 0 bases, V lost 5 bases, and 7 bases had no gene match. This CDR3 is built from 18 residues. The CDR3: CAISHTGTSGGSTDTQYF. CDR3 coding DNA: TGTGCCATCAGTCATACCGGGACTAGCGGGGGTAGCACAGATACGCAGTATTTT.

The V gene is TRBV12-3 or TRBV12-4, the J gene TRBJ1-4, with TRBD1 identical over 8 bases. CDR3 length: 12 amino acids. V lost 8 bases and J lost 7; bases outside the gene matches: 3. CDR3 amino acids: CASGQGTEKLFF. The CDR3 DNA is TGTGCCAGCGGACAGGGAACTGAAAAACTGTTTTTT.

The genes are TRBV10-3 and TRBJ1-6, with TRBD1 matching 9 bases. Per the germline V gene, CDR1 is ENHRY and CDR2 is SYGVKD. J gave up 9 bases and V 3 bases, and 9 bases lay outside the gene matches. The CDR3 contains 16 residues. Written as DNA, the CDR3 is TGTGCCATCAGTGACAACCGGGACAGGGAAAGTTCACCCCTCCACTTT. It specifies CAISDNRDRESSPLHF.

The chain couples TRBV5-4 to TRBJ1-2; D is undetermined. CDR3 length equals 12 residues. Trimming removed 1 base at V and 3 bases at J, with 4 bases between. Germline V gives CDR1 SGHNT, CDR2 YYREEE (reference sequence). CDR3 amino acids: CASSLTHYGYTF. The CDR3 DNA is TGTGCCAGCAGCTTGACACACTATGGCTACACCTTC.

The chain combines TRBV5-6 with TRBJ1-2, with D perhaps matching TRBD1 (5 bases). The CDR3 spans 13 residues. Germline loops: CDR1 SGHDT, CDR2 YYEEEE. The germline V and J ends were trimmed by 4 bases and 7 bases, with 14 bases remaining between them. CDR3 bases: TGTGCCAGCAGCCCGCTAGGGGAGGGTGGCTACACCTTC. It encodes CASSPLGEGGYTF.

This chain uses TRBV24-1 with TRBJ2-3; TRBD2 matches 10 bases. This CDR3 is 16 amino acids long. V lost 5 bases to trimming and J lost 1 base; unmatched junction nucleotides: 5. Germline assignment: CDR1 KGHDR and CDR2 SFDVKD. CDR3 nucleotide sequence: TGTGCCACCAGTGCGGCTAGCGGGGGACGCACAGATACGCAGTATTTT. Protein: CATSAASGGRTDTQYF.

This clone was picked up one time. The chain has TRBV5-6 and TRBJ1-5; possible D gene TRBD1, 6 bases. The germline gives CDR1 SGHDT, CDR2 YYEEEE. CDR3 length: 14 amino acids. Trimming took off 3 bases at V and 6 bases at J, with 13 bases between the two ends. The CDR3 coding sequence is TGTGCCAGCAGCTGGGGAAGGACAGCTCAGCCCCAGCATTTT. The encoded protein is CASSWGRTAQPQHF.

The gene calls are TRBV2 and TRBJ2-6; no definite D call. With 4 bases removed from V and 4 bases from J, the gap between germline ends came to 11 bases. In germline, CDR1 is SNHLY, CDR2 FYNNEI. The CDR3 is made up of 15 amino acids. The CDR3 sequence: CASSGAYGGANVLTF. For the CDR3, the DNA is TGTGCCAGCAGTGGGGCCTACGGCGGGGCCAACGTCCTGACTTTC.

The rearrangement uses TRBV12-3 or TRBV12-4 and TRBJ2-3; D is uncertain. V dropped 6 bases and J dropped 4 bases, with 11 bases sitting between them. This CDR3 has 13 residues. This CDR3 is CASRPDWADTQYF. CDR3 in DNA: TGTGCCAGCAGACCTGACTGGGCAGATACGCAGTATTTT.

The chain recombines TRBV7-8 with TRBJ1-2, with a tentative D call TRBD1 (6 bases). Germline V gene sequence: CDR1 SGHVS, CDR2 FQNEAQ. This CDR3 has 14 amino acids. V gave up 2 bases and J gave up 13 bases, with 20 bases separating them. The CDR3 DNA sequence: TGTGCCAGCAGCTTATCTACAGGGTCCTCCGAGAGCACCTTC. As protein: CASSLSTGSSESTF.

The rearrangement joins TRBV4-3 to TRBJ1-6; the D is unclear. Trimming left V 0 bases short and J 10 bases short, with 7 bases between. The CDR3 runs to 13 residues. In germline, CDR1 is LGHNA, CDR2 YSLEER. The CDR3 DNA follows: TGCGCCAGCAGCCAAGATAGGAGATCACCCCTCCACTTT. It yields the protein CASSQDRRSPLHF.

The rearrangement links TRBV2 to TRBJ2-3, with D maybe TRBD1 (6 bases). The CDR3 spans 14 residues. Trimming took 6 bases from V and 6 from J, leaving 16 bases between them. The germline V gene has CDR1 SNHLY and CDR2 FYNNEI. The CDR3 region is CASRRLRGGDTQYF. The CDR3 nucleotides read TGTGCCAGCAGAAGGCTCAGGGGCGGGGATACGCAGTATTTT.